Detailed here is one T cell receptor beta chain. Its binding antigen is unknown. No qualities accompany the bases; no much larger clone lies one base away. This entry is derived from a study of blood T cell repertoires in COVID-19 (dated by TCRdb to between 2020 and 2021). Some background on the complete study: Collaborator samples came from the United States, Italy and Spain and covered acute and convalescent phases of COVID-19. The material from the prospective study consisted of cDNA or gDNA derived from T cells, B-cell-depleted T cells, or PBMCs. Deeply sampled blood TCRbeta repertoires from subjects exposed to, actively infected with, or recovered from COVID-19 were included in the dataset. A freely available public database, intended as a resource for researchers studying the immune response to SARS-CoV-2, is where the repertoires were released. Samples came from the ongoing ImmuneRACE study (first 160 participants) plus 1,254 subjects from 6 global collaborators. The sample metadata nearly always contained a de-identified subject ID, COVID-19 status, age in years and sex. Where available, HLA class I and class II types were obtained from metadata supplied by the sample provider rather than from assay-based typing. What the study reported, not specific to this receptor: The amount of clinical and demographic metadata varied by source and participant and was provided uncurated.

There are 14 amino acids in the CDR3, from cysteine to phenylalanine inclusive. The entry retains the CDR3 DNA only, 42 bases that are in frame from base 1. Trimming takes 2 bases from V and 6 bases from J, and the germline ends sit 11 bases apart. The CDR1 and CDR2 encoded by the germline V gene are MNHEY and SVGAGI. TCRbeta CDR3 regions were amplified from genomic DNA using the immunoSEQ Assay, a bias-controlled multiplex PCR. As for the authors' bioinformatics: The number of nucleated cells in each sample was estimated from the amplification of reference gene primers within the assay. To quantify the absolute abundance of each unique TCRbeta CDR3 rearrangement, sequence reads were collapsed and filtered. For each sample, productive Simpson clonality was calculated as the square root of Simpson's diversity index over productive rearrangements. Entries here come from immuneACCESS through TCRdb and include only in-frame sequences with V and J called. Some clones fail to appear in such tables; in the studies checked, an unresolved V gene covers under half of the shortfall, and the cause of the remainder is unknown. Clonal size and the V and J genes are those of that table, whereas D and trimming came from the DNA. The sample table lists approximately 290,000 clones, 90% of them with a count of one. The ten largest clones represent approximately 1.2% of the sample.

Participants in the prospective study were enrolled through a virtual design, were aged about 18 to 100 years, and lived in 24 United States geographic areas. In the prospective study, cohorts were assigned on the basis of participant-reported clinical history obtained from a screening survey and a study questionnaire. ImmuneRACE Cohort 3 recovered participants were defined by two consecutive negative NP/OP PCR tests, healthcare professional clearance, or symptom resolution. Each participant in the prospective study had whole blood, serum and a nasopharyngeal or oropharyngeal swab collected by mobile phlebotomists. Prospective study participants could optionally give additional blood draws and questionnaires over a 2-month period. Before DNA extraction, blood samples from the prospective study were shipped at room temperature or frozen.

The sequence derives from a woman in her thirties who had recovered from COVID-19. The rearranged segments are TRBV6-5 and TRBJ2-1; the D gene lacks a confident call. Sequences were obtained from PBMCs or T cells enriched from blood (not recorded which). The encoded CDR3 is CASSYATSSNEQFF. The nucleotide sequence reads TGTGCCAGCAGTTACGCGACTTCGTCCAATGAGCAGTTCTTC.